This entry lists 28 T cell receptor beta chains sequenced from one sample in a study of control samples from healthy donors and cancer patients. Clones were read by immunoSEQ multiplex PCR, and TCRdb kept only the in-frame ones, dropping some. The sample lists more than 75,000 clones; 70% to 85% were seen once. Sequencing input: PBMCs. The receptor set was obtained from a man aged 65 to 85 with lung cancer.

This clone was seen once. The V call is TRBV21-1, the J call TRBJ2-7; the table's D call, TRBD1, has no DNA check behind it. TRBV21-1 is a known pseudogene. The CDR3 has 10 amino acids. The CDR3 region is CASRAYEQYF. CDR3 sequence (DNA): TGTGCCAGCAGGGCTTACGAGCAGTACTTC.

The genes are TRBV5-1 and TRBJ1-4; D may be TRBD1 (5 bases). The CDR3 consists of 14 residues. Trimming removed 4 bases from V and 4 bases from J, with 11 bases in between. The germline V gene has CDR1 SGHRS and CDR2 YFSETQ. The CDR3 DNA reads TGCGCCAGCAGCGGGGGACGGAATAATGAAAAACTGTTTTTT. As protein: CASSGGRNNEKLFF.

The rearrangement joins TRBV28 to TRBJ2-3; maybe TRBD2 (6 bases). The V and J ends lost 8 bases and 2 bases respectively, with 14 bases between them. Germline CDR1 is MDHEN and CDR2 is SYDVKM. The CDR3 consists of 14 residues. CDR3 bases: TGTGCCAGCGGGCGGGGTACCTCCACAGATACGCAGTATTTT. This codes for CASGRGTSTDTQYF.

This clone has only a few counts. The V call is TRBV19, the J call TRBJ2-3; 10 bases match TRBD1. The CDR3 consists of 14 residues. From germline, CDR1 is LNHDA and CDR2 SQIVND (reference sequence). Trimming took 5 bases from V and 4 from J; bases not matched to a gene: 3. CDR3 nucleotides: TGTGCCAGTAGTCGGGACAGGGGTGCAGATACGCAGTATTTT. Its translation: CASSRDRGADTQYF. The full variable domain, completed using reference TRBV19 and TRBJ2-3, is DGGITQSPKYLFRKEGQNVTLSCEQNLNHDAMYWYRQDPGQGLRLIYYSQIVNDFQKGDIAEGYSVSREKKESFPLTVTSAQKNPTAFYLCASSRDRGADTQYFGPGTRLTVL.

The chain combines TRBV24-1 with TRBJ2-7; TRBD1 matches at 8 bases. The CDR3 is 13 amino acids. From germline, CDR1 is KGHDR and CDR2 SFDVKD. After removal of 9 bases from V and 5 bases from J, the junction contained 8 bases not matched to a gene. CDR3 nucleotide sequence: TGTGCCACCTCGAGCAGACAGGGGAACGAGCAGTACTTC. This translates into CATSSRQGNEQYF.

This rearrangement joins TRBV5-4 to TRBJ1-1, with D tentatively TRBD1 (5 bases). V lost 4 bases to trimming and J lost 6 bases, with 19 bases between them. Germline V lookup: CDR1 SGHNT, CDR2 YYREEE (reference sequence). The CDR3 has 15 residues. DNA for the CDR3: TGTGCCAGCAGCGCCGGGAGGGGAGGGACGGCTGAAGCTTTCTTT. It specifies CASSAGRGGTAEAFF.

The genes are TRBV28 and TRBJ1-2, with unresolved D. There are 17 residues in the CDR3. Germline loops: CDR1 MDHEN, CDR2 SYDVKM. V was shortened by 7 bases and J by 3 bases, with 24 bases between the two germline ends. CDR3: CASTKYREPGLYYGYTF. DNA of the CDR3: TGTGCCAGCACGAAATACCGGGAGCCAGGACTTTACTATGGCTACACCTTC.

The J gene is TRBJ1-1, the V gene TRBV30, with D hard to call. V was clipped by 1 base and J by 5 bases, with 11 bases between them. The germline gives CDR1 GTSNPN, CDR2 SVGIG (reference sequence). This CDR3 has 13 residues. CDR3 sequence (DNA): TGTGCCTGGAGTGGTGGAGGGAGGACTGAAGCTTTCTTT. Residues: CAWSGGGRTEAFF.

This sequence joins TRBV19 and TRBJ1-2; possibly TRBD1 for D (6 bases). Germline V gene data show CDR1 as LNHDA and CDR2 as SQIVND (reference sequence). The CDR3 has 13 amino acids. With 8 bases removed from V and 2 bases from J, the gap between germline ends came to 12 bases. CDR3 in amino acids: CASAGTPNYGYTF. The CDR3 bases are TGTGCCAGTGCCGGGACACCCAACTATGGCTACACCTTC.

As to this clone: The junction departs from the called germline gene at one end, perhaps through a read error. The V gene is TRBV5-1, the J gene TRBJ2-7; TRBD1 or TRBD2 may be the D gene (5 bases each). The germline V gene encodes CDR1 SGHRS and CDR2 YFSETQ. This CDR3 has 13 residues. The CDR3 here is CASSLAPQVEGDF. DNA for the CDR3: TGCGCCAGCAGCTTGGCCCCACAGGTCGAGGGCGACTTC.

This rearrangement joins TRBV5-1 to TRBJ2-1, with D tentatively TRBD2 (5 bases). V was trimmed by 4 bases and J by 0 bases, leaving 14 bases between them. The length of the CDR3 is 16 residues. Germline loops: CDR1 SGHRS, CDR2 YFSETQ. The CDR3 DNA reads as TGCGCCAGCAGCCGCCTAAGTGGGAGCTCCTACAATGAGCAGTTCTTC. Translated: CASSRLSGSSYNEQFF.

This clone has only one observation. CDR3 DNA sequence: TGTGCCAGCAGCTTTTCTTCGCGGCACAATCAGCCCCAGCATTTT. Encoded protein: CASSFSSRHNQPQHF. This chain connects TRBV5-8 to TRBJ1-5; D unclear. The CDR3 consists of 15 residues. Between the trimmed V and J ends, which lost 2 bases and 3 bases, there was a span of 12 bases. In germline, CDR1 is SGHTS, CDR2 YDEGEE.

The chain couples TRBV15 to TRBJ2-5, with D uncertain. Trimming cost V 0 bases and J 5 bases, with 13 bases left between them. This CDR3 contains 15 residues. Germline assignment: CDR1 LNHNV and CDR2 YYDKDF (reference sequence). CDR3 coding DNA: TGTGCCACCAGCAGAGATCAAAGTCCCCCGGAGACCCAGTACTTC. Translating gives CATSRDQSPPETQYF.

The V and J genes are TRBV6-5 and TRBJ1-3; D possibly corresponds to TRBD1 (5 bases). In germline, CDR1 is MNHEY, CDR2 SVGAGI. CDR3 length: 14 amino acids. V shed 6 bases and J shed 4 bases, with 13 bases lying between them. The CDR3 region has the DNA TGTGCCAGCAGAACGACAGCGGACGGAAACACCATATATTTT. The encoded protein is CASRTTADGNTIYF.

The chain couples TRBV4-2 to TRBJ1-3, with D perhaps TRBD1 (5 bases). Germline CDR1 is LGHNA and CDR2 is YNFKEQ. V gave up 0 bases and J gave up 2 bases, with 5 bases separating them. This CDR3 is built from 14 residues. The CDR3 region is CASSQDRAGNTIYF. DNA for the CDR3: TGTGCCAGCAGCCAAGACAGGGCTGGAAACACCATATATTTT.

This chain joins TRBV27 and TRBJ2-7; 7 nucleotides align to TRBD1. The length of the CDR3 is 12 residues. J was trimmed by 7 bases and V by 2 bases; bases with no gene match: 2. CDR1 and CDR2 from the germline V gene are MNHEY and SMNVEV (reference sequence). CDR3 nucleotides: TGTGCCAGCAGTTTACGACAGGGAGAGCAGTACTTC. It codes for CASSLRQGEQYF.

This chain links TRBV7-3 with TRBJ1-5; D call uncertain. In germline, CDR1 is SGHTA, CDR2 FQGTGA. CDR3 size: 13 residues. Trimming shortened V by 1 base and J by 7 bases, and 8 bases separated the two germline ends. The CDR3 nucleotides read TGTGCCAGCAGCTTAAGAGAGGGCCAGCCCCAGCATTTT. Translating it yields CASSLREGQPQHF.

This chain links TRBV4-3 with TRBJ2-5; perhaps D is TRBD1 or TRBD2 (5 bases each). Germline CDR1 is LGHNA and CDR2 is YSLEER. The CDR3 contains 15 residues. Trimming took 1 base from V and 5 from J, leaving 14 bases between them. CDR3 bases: TGCGCCAGCAGCCAAGGCCTTGATGGGGGTGAGACCCAGTACTTC. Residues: CASSQGLDGGETQYF.

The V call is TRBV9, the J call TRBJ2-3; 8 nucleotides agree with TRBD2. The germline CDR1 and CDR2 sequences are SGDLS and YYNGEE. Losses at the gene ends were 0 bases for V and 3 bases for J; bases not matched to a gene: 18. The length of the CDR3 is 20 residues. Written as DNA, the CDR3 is TGTGCCAGCAGCGTAGCCGGGGGAGTAGCGGGGTTGAGGCGGACAGATACGCAGTATTTT. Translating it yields CASSVAGGVAGLRRTDTQYF.

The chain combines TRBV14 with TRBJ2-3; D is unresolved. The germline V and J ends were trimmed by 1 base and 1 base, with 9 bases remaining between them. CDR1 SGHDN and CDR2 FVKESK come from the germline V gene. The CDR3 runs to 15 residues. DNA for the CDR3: TGTGCCAGCAGCCAAGTTCTGCTCGGCACAGATACGCAGTATTTT. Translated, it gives CASSQVLLGTDTQYF.

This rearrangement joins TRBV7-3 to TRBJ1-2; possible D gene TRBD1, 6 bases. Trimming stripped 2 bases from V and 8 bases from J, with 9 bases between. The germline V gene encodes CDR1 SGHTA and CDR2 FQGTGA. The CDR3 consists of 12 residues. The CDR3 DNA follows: TGTGCCAGCAGCTTAGGGGGGCAAGGCTACACCTTC. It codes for CASSLGGQGYTF.

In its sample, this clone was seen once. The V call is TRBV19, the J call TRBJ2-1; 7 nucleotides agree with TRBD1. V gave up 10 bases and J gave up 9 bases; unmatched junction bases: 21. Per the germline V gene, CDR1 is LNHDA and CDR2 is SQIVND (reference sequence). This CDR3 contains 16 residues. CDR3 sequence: CATKGPETGLEGEQFF. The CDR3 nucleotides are TGTGCCACAAAAGGGCCCGAGACAGGGCTAGAGGGTGAGCAGTTCTTC.

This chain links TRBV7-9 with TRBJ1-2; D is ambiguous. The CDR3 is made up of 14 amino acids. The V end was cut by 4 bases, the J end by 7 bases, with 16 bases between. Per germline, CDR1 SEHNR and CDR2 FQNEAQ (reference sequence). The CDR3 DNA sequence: TGTGCCAGCAGCTCCGGAGGAGTTATCAGTGGCTACACCTTC. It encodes CASSSGGVISGYTF. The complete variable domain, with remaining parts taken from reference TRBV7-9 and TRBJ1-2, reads DTGVSQNPRHKITKRGQNVTFRCDPISEHNRLYWYRQTLGQGPEFLTYFQNEAQLEKSRLLSDRFSAERPKGSFSTLEIQRTEQGDSAMYLCASSSGGVISGYTFGSGTRLTVV.

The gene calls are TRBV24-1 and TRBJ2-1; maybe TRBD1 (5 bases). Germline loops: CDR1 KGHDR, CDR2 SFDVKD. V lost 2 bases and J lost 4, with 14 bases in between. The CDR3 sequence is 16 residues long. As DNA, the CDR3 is TGTGCCACCAGTGATTACCCGGTGAAGGGGTACAATGAGCAGTTCTTC. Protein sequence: CATSDYPVKGYNEQFF.

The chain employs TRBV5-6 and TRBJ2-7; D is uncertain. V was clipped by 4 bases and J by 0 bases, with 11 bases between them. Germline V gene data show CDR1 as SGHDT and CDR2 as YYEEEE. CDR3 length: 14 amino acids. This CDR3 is CASSRPTTSYEQYF. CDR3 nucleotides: TGTGCCAGCAGCCGTCCCACCACCTCCTACGAGCAGTACTTC.

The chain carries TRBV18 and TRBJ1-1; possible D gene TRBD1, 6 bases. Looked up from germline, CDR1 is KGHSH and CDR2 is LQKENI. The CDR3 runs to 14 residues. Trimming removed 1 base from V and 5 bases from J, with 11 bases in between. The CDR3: CASSPRGGETEAFF. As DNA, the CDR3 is TGTGCCAGCTCACCACGAGGGGGGGAGACTGAAGCTTTCTTT. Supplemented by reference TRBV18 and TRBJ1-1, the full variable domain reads NAGVMQNPRHLVRRRGQEARLRCSPMKGHSHVYWYRQLPEEGLKFMVYLQKENIIDESGMPKERFSAEFPKEGPSILRIQQVVRGDSAAYFCASSPRGGETEAFFGQGTRLTVV.

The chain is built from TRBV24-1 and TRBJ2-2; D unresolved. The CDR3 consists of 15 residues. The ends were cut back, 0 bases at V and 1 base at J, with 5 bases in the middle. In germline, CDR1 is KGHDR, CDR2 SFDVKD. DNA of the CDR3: TGTGCCACCAGTGATTTGGTGCAGAACACCGGGGAGCTGTTTTTT. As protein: CATSDLVQNTGELFF.

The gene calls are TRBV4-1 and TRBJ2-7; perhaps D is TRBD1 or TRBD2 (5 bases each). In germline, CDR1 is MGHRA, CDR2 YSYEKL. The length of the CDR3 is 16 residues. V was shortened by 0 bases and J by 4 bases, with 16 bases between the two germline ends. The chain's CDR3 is CASSQDRWDPRYEQYF. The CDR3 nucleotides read TGCGCCAGCAGCCAAGACCGCTGGGACCCCCGATACGAGCAGTACTTC.